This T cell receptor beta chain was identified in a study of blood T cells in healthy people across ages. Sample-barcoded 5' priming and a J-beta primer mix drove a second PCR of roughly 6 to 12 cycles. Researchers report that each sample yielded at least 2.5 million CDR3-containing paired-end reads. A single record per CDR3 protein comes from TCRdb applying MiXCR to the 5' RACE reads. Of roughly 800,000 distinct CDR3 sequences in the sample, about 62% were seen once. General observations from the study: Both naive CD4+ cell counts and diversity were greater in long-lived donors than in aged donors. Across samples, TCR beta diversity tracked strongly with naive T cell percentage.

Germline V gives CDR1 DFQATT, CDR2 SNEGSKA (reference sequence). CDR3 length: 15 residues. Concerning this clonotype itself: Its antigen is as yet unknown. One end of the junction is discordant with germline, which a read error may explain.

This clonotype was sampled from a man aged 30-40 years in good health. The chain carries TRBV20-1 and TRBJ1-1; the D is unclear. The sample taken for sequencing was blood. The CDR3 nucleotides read TGCAGTGCTAGAGATTCGAACTTTCCCCGGGAGGGAGCTCTCTTT. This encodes CSARDSNFPREGALF.